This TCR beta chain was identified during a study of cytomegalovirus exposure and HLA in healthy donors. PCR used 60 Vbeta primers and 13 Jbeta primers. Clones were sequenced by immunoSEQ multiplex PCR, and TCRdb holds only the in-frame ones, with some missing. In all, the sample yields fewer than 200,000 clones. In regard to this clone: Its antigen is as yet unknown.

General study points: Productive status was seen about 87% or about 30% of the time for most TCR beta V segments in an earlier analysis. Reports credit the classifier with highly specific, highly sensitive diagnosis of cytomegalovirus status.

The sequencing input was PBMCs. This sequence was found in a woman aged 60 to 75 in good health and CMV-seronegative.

As DNA, the CDR3 is TGTGCCAGCAGCTTCTTTGGACAGACGAACGGAAACACCATATATTTT. Amino acids: CASSFFGQTNGNTIYF. V and J are TRBV5-6 and TRBJ1-3, with D maybe TRBD1 (6 bases). Germline V gene lookup returns CDR1 SGHDT and CDR2 YYEEEE. The CDR3 totals 16 residues. Trimming left V 2 bases short and J 4 bases short, with 16 bases between.